This TCR beta chain was sequenced for a study of T-cell memory formation after mild COVID-19. Each CDR3 protein is one row after TCRdb ran MiXCR on the 5' RACE reads. The sample holds 450,000 to 700,000 distinct CDR3 sequences, over 15% seen once. In this sample, this clonotype turned up a few times. The length of the CDR3 is 13 residues. Deletions cut 2 bases from V and 6 bases from J, with 11 bases between. Germline-derived CDR1 and CDR2 are MNHEY and SVGAGI. This receptor was identified in an adult woman who had mild COVID-19 (a few samples of this study predate the infection). Cell type and time point are not known. The chain is built from TRBV6-5 and TRBJ2-7; weak D call: TRBD2 (6 bases). The specimen was PBMCs or a T cell subset sorted from them (not recorded which). CDR3 region: CASSYVEGGEQYF. As DNA, the CDR3 is TGTGCCAGCAGTTACGTAGAGGGAGGCGAGCAGTACTTC.